The clone carrying this T cell receptor beta chain was seen many times. TCRdb's table, derived via immunoSEQ multiplex PCR, lists solely in-frame clones and lacks some. This repertoire holds some 16,000 clones, and none appear only once. The data derive from a study of T cells after posttransplantation cyclophosphamide. The CDR3 sequence is 13 residues long. The V gene's germline CDR1 is MNHEY and CDR2 SVGAGI. Trimming took 2 bases from V and 12 from J, leaving 13 bases between them. Treatment was busulfan-fludarabine conditioning, a marrow graft, and cyclophosphamide on days +3 and +4. This TCR derives from a female patient aged 25-40 years who received an allogeneic stem cell transplant from a related donor, was CMV-positive, and had no GVHD. Some T cells may be the graft donor's. This chain joins TRBV6-5 and TRBJ1-4; D not certain. The source was PBMCs, collected after allogeneic stem cell transplant with posttransplant cyclophosphamide. The CDR3 coding sequence is TGTGCCAGCAGTTACGATCCGGGGTCGGAACTGTTTTTT. Translation gives CASSYDPGSELFF.